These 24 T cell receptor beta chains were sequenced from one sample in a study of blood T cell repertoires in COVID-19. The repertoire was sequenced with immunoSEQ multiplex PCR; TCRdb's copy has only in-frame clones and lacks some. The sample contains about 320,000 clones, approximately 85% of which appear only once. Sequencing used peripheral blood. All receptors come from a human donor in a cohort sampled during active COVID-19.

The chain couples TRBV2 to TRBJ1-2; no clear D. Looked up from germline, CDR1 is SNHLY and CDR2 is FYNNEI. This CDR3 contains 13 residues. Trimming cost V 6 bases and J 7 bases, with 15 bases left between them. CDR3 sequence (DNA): TGTGCCAGCAGCGCGACACTCACGACTGGCTACACCTTC. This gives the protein CASSATLTTGYTF.

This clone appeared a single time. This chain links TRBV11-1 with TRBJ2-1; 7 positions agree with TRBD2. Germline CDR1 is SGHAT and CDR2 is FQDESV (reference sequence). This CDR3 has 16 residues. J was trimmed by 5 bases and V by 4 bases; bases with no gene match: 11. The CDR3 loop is CASSSRGTQHHNEQFF. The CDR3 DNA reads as TGTGCCAGCAGCTCGCGGGGGACCCAACACCACAATGAGCAGTTCTTC.

The CDR3 DNA follows: TGCGCCAGCAGCTTAGGGTCGAGGGATGAAAAACTGTTTTTT. This codes for CASSLGSRDEKLFF. J is TRBJ1-4 and V is TRBV5-1, with D hard to call. Per germline, CDR1 SGHRS and CDR2 YFSETQ. The CDR3 totals 14 residues. Trimming pared 2 bases from V and 6 bases from J, leaving 11 bases between.

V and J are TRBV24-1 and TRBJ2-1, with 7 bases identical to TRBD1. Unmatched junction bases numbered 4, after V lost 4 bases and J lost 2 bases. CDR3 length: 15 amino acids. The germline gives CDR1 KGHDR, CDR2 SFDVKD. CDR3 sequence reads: CATSEAGTAYNEQFF. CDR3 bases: TGTGCCACCAGTGAGGCCGGGACAGCCTACAATGAGCAGTTCTTC.

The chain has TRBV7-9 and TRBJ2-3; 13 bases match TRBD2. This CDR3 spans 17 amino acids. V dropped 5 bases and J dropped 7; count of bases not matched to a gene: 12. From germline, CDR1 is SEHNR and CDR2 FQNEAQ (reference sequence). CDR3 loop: CASSLTSGLAGDYTQYF. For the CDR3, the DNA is TGTGCCAGCAGCCTTACTAGCGGACTAGCGGGGGACTATACGCAGTATTTT.

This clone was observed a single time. CDR3 nucleotide sequence: TGTGCCAGCAGGACGGGACTAGCGGAAGAGGATACGCAGTATTTT. Translating it yields CASRTGLAEEDTQYF. The V call is TRBV6-6, the J call TRBJ2-3, with 11 positions matching TRBD2. V was clipped by 6 bases and J by 6 bases; unmatched bases: 8. The length of the CDR3 is 15 residues. Germline V gives CDR1 MNHNY, CDR2 SVGAGI (reference sequence).

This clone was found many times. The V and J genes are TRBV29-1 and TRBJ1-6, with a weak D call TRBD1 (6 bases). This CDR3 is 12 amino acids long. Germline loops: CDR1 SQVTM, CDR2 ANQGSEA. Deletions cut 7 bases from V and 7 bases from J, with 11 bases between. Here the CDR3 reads CSAGGGNSPLHF. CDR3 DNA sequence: TGCAGCGCGGGGGGCGGGAATTCACCCCTCCACTTT.

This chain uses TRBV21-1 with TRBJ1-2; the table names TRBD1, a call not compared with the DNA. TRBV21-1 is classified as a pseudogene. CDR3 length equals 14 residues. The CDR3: CASSRQGREYGYTF. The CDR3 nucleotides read TGTGCCAGCAGCAGACAGGGGCGCGAGTATGGCTACACCTTC.

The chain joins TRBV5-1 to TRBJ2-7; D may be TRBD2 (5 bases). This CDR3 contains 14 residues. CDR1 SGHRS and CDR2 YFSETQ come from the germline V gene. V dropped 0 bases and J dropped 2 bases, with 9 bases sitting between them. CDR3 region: CASSLAGVTYEQYF. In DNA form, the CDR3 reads TGCGCCAGCAGCTTGGCCGGGGTGACCTACGAGCAGTACTTC.

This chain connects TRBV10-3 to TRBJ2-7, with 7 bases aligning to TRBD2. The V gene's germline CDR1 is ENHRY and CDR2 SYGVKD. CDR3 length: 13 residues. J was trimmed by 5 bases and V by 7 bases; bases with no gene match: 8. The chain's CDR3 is CAIKGLSLDEQYF. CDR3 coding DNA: TGTGCCATCAAGGGACTATCGTTGGACGAGCAGTACTTC.

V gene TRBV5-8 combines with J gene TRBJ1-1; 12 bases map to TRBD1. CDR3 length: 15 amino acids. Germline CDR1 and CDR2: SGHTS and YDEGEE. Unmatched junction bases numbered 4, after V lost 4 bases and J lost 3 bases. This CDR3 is CASSRDRGRDTEAFF. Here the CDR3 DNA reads TGTGCCAGCAGCCGGGACAGGGGGCGAGACACTGAAGCTTTCTTT.

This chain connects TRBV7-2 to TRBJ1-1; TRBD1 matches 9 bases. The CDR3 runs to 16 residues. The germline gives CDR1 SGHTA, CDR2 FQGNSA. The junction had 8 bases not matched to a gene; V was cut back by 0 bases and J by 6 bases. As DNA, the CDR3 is TGTGCCAGCAGCTTAGCAGTCCGGACAGGGGTTTCTGAAGCTTTCTTT. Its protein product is CASSLAVRTGVSEAFF.

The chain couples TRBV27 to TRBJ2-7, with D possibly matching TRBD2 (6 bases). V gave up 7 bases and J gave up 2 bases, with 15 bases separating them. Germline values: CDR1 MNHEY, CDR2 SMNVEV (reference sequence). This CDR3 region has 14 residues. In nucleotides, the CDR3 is TGTGCCAGCAATCACGCCGGAGGGGCCTACGAGCAGTACTTC. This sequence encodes CASNHAGGAYEQYF.

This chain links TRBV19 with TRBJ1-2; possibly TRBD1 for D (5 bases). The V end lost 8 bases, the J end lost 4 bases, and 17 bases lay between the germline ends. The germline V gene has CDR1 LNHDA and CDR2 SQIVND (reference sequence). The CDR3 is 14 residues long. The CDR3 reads CASRDAGTLYGYTF. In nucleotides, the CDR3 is TGTGCCAGTCGGGACGCGGGGACCCTCTATGGCTACACCTTC.

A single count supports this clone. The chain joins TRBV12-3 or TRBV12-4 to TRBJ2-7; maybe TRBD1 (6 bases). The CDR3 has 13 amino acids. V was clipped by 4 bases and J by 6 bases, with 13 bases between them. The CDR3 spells CASSWQGRGEQYF. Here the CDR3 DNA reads TGTGCCAGCAGTTGGCAGGGGCGCGGCGAGCAGTACTTC.

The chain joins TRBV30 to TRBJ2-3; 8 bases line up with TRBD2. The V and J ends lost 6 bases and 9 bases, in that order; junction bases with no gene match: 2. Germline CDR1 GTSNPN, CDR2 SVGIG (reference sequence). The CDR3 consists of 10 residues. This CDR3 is CACGGATQYF. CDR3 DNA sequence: TGTGCCTGCGGGGGGGCCACGCAGTATTTT.

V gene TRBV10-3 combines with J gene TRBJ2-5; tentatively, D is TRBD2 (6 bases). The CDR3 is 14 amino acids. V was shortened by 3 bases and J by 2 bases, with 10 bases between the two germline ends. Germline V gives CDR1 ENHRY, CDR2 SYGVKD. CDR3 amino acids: CAISDGSLQETQYF. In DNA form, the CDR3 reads TGTGCCATCAGTGACGGGAGCCTACAAGAGACCCAGTACTTC.

CDR3 nucleotides: TGTGCCAGCAGTTACTCGAGGACAGGGGTGCCCTACGAGCAGTACTTC. Encoded protein: CASSYSRTGVPYEQYF. V gene TRBV6-5 combines with J gene TRBJ2-7, with TRBD1 matching over 9 bases. Losses at the gene ends were 0 bases for V and 2 bases for J; bases not matched to a gene: 5. Germline V gene sequence: CDR1 MNHEY, CDR2 SVGAGI. The CDR3 has 16 amino acids.

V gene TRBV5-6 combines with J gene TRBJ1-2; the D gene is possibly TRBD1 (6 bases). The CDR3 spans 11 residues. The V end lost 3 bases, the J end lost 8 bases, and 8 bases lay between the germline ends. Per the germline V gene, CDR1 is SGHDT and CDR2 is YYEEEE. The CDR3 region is CASSSGQGYTF. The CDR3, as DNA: TGTGCCAGCAGCTCTGGACAGGGCTACACCTTC.

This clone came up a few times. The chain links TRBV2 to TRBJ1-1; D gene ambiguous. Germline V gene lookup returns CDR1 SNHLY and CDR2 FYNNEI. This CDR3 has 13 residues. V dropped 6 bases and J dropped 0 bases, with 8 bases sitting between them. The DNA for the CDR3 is TGTGCCAGCAGAAGCGATATGAACACTGAAGCTTTCTTT. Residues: CASRSDMNTEAFF. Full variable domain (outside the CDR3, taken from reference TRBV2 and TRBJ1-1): EPEVTQTPSHQVTQMGQEVILRCVPISNHLYFYWYRQILGQKVEFLVSFYNNEISEKSEIFDDQFSVERPDGSNFTLKIRSTKLEDSAMYFCASRSDMNTEAFFGQGTRLTVV.

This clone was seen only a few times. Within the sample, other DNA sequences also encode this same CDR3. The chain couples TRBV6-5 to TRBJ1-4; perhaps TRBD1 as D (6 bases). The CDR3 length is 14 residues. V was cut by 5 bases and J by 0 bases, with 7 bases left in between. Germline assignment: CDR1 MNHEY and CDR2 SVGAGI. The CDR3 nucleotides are TGTGCCAGCAGTAGGACAGCAACTAATGAAAAACTGTTTTTT. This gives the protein CASSRTATNEKLFF.

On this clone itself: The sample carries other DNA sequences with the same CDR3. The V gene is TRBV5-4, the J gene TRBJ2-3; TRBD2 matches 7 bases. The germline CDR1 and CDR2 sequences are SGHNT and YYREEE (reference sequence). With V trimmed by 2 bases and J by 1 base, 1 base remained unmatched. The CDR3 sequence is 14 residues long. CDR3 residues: CASSFRGGTDTQYF. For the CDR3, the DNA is TGTGCCAGCAGCTTTCGGGGGGGCACAGATACGCAGTATTTT.

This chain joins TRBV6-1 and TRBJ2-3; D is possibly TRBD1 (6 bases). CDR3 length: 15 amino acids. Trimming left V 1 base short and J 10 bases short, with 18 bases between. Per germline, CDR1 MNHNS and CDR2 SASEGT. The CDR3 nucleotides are TGTGCCAGCAGTGAAGGGATGTCAGGGGCCCACGCGCAGTATTTT. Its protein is CASSEGMSGAHAQYF.

The CDR3 DNA reads as TGTGCCAGCAGTCTGCGGGGACCGCGAAATTCACCCCTCCACTTT. Its translation: CASSLRGPRNSPLHF. This chain links TRBV6-2 or TRBV6-3 with TRBJ1-6, with D tentatively TRBD1 (5 bases). Between the trimmed V and J ends, which lost 5 bases and 7 bases, there was a span of 15 bases. Germline CDR1 reads MNHEY; CDR2 reads SVGEGT. The CDR3 is 15 residues long.